The 26 T cell receptor beta chains listed next were all sequenced from one sample in a study of cytotoxic CD8 clonotypes in ibrutinib-treated CLL. The data were produced by immunoSEQ multiplex PCR, yet TCRdb's version contains in-frame clones alone and is incomplete. This table holds about 300,000 clones, less than 85% found once. Sequenced material: PBMCs, taken at disease progression, from a patient treated with ibrutinib. The receptors stem from a human donor with chronic lymphocytic leukemia.

This sequence joins TRBV28 and TRBJ1-5; possibly TRBD1 for D (5 bases). This CDR3 has 15 amino acids. Per germline, CDR1 MDHEN and CDR2 SYDVKM. Trimming took 3 bases from V and 6 from J, leaving 15 bases between them. CDR3 in DNA: TGTGCCAGCAGTTTGGTCAGGGAAGTCGCTCAGCCCCAGCATTTT. Encoded protein: CASSLVREVAQPQHF. The variable domain in full, with the rest retrieved from reference TRBV28 and TRBJ1-5, is DVKVTQSSRYLVKRTGEKVFLECVQDMDHENMFWYRQDPGLGLRLIYFSYDVKMKEKGDIPEGYSVSREKKERFSLILESASTNQTSMYLCASSLVREVAQPQHFGDGTRLSIL.

J is TRBJ2-5 and V is TRBV11-2; D is possibly TRBD1 or TRBD2 (5 bases each). V lost 1 base and J lost 5, with 14 bases in between. CDR3 length: 15 residues. In germline, CDR1 is SGHAT, CDR2 FQNNGV. Written as DNA, the CDR3 is TGTGCCAGCAGCTTAGTGGCAGGGACGATGGAGACCCAGTACTTC. It yields the protein CASSLVAGTMETQYF.

The rearrangement uses TRBV6-5 and TRBJ2-1, with TRBD1 matching over 7 bases. With V trimmed by 6 bases and J by 9 bases, 11 bases remained unmatched. The V gene's germline CDR1 is MNHEY and CDR2 SVGAGI. CDR3 size: 14 residues. In DNA, the CDR3 is TGTGCCAGCAGAAGACAACAGGGGTTCGGTGAGCAGTTCTTC. Translation gives CASRRQQGFGEQFF.

The V gene is TRBV6-1, the J gene TRBJ1-2, with D possibly matching TRBD1 (5 bases). Germline values: CDR1 MNHNS, CDR2 SASEGT. The length of the CDR3 is 13 residues. V was cut by 6 bases and J by 1 base, with 9 bases left in between. CDR3: CASRPGLNYGYTF. CDR3 nucleotide sequence: TGTGCCAGCAGACCGGGACTTAACTATGGCTACACCTTC.

The chain combines TRBV15 with TRBJ1-4; D is ambiguous. Germline CDR1 reads LNHNV; CDR2 reads YYDKDF (reference sequence). The V end lost 1 base, the J end lost 4 bases, and 10 bases lay between the germline ends. This CDR3 has 15 amino acids. The CDR3 spells CATSRGAPFNEKLFF. The CDR3 region has the DNA TGTGCCACCAGCAGAGGGGCACCGTTTAATGAAAAACTGTTTTTT.

This clone has just a few counts. The chain combines TRBV5-1 with TRBJ2-7; tentative D call: TRBD1 (5 bases). CDR3 length: 14 residues. The V end lost 0 bases, the J end lost 4 bases, and 11 bases lay between the germline ends. Germline loops: CDR1 SGHRS, CDR2 YFSETQ. The CDR3: CASSLEQGGYEQYF. DNA of the CDR3: TGCGCCAGCAGCTTGGAGCAGGGTGGATACGAGCAGTACTTC.

The chain combines TRBV18 with TRBJ1-5; D gene unclear. There are 15 residues in the CDR3. With 6 bases removed from V and 3 bases from J, the gap between germline ends came to 15 bases. Per germline, CDR1 KGHSH and CDR2 LQKENI. CDR3 coding DNA: TGTGCCAGCTCGAGCGCACCGGGTAACAATCAGCCCCAGCATTTT. Protein sequence: CASSSAPGNNQPQHF.

The V and J genes are TRBV18 and TRBJ2-1; D is possibly TRBD2 (5 bases). The CDR3 loop spans 15 amino acids. Germline CDR1 reads KGHSH; CDR2 reads LQKENI. V was clipped by 3 bases and J by 4 bases, with 13 bases between them. The CDR3 bases are TGTGCCAGCTCACCGGACTGGGTGGGTTACAATGAGCAGTTCTTC. It translates to CASSPDWVGYNEQFF.

The chain employs TRBV5-1 and TRBJ2-7; D ambiguous. The CDR3 covers 14 residues. Germline loops: CDR1 SGHRS, CDR2 YFSETQ. Trimming removed 2 bases from V and 2 bases from J, with 11 bases in between. The CDR3: CASSFYSGTYEQYF. CDR3 bases: TGCGCCAGCAGCTTCTACTCTGGTACCTACGAGCAGTACTTC.

The CDR3 sequence: CASSLTAYEQYF. The CDR3 DNA follows: TGTGCCAGCTCGCTGACAGCTTACGAGCAGTACTTC. The chain is built from TRBV18 and TRBJ2-7; tentative D call: TRBD1 (5 bases). Per the germline V gene, CDR1 is KGHSH and CDR2 is LQKENI. There are 12 residues in the CDR3. Trimming removed 6 bases at V and 4 bases at J, with 10 bases between. The full variable domain, in which reference TRBV18 and TRBJ2-7 provide the parts outside the CDR3, is NAGVMQNPRHLVRRRGQEARLRCSPMKGHSHVYWYRQLPEEGLKFMVYLQKENIIDESGMPKERFSAEFPKEGPSILRIQQVVRGDSAAYFCASSLTAYEQYFGPGTRLTVT.

This rearrangement joins TRBV6-1 to TRBJ1-5; 9 nucleotides match TRBD1. Trimming cost V 6 bases and J 6 bases; bases outside gene matches: 6. The CDR3 is made up of 14 amino acids. The germline V gene encodes CDR1 MNHNS and CDR2 SASEGT. CDR3 nucleotides: TGTGCCAGCAGAGGGACAGGGTTGGGTCAGCCCCAGCATTTT. It codes for CASRGTGLGQPQHF.

J is TRBJ2-3 and V is TRBV7-3; D unresolved. The CDR3 spans 14 residues. Germline CDR1 is SGHTA and CDR2 is FQGTGA. The V end lost 4 bases, the J end lost 2 bases, and 10 bases lay between the germline ends. The CDR3 DNA reads TGTGCCAGCAGCTCCTCCACGTTCACAGATACGCAGTATTTT. Translated: CASSSSTFTDTQYF.

The V gene is TRBV5-1, the J gene TRBJ1-2; D ambiguous. Trimming took off 0 bases at V and 4 bases at J, with 7 bases between the two ends. Germline V gene sequence: CDR1 SGHRS, CDR2 YFSETQ. This CDR3 is 13 amino acids long. The CDR3 protein is CASSLELVYGYTF. The CDR3, as DNA: TGCGCCAGCAGCTTGGAACTAGTCTATGGCTACACCTTC.

The chain employs TRBV18 and TRBJ2-7, with 8 bases lining up with TRBD2. CDR1 KGHSH and CDR2 LQKENI come from the germline V gene. The V and J ends lost 0 bases and 2 bases, in that order; junction bases with no gene match: 6. The CDR3 extends over 16 amino acids. DNA of the CDR3: TGTGCCAGCTCACCACCGGGACTAGTAAGGGCCTACGAGCAGTACTTC. Its translation: CASSPPGLVRAYEQYF.

J is TRBJ2-7 and V is TRBV29-1, with 9 bases identical to TRBD1. The CDR3 has 15 residues. With 6 bases clipped from V and 7 bases from J, the junction kept 16 bases outside the gene matches. Per germline, CDR1 SQVTM and CDR2 ANQGSEA. In DNA form, the CDR3 reads TGCAGCGTACTAGCCCCCGGGACAGGGAGTCGGGAGCAGTACTTC. Amino acids: CSVLAPGTGSREQYF.

The chain employs TRBV7-3 and TRBJ2-2; D gene unclear. This CDR3 is 15 amino acids long. Trimming took 5 bases from V and 0 from J, leaving 10 bases between them. The germline V gene encodes CDR1 SGHTA and CDR2 FQGTGA. CDR3 in amino acids: CASSPPGANTGELFF. DNA for the CDR3: TGTGCCAGCAGCCCCCCCGGAGCGAACACCGGGGAGCTGTTTTTT. The whole variable domain, filled in from reference TRBV7-3 and TRBJ2-2, reads GAGVSQTPSNKVTEKGKYVELRCDPISGHTALYWYRQSLGQGPEFLIYFQGTGAADDSGLPNDRFFAVRPEGSVSTLKIQRTERGDSAVYLCASSPPGANTGELFFGEGSRLTVL.

The chain joins TRBV2 to TRBJ1-6; unclear D gene. CDR3 length equals 13 residues. V lost 4 bases and J 9 bases, leaving 10 bases between the germline ends. The V gene's germline CDR1 is SNHLY and CDR2 FYNNEI. The CDR3 DNA sequence: TGTGCCAGCAGTGTAGGGTCCAGTTCACCCCTCCACTTT. Translating it yields CASSVGSSSPLHF.

The chain employs TRBV28 and TRBJ1-4; possible D gene TRBD1, 6 bases. Trimming cost V 5 bases and J 8 bases, with 21 bases left between them. The CDR3 has 16 residues. Germline CDR1 reads MDHEN; CDR2 reads SYDVKM. The CDR3 DNA is TGTGCCAGCAGTGCCCCTATGCGACAGGCGGGGGAAAAACTGTTTTTT. This translates into CASSAPMRQAGEKLFF.

This chain uses TRBV18 with TRBJ1-5; unclear D gene. The germline V gene encodes CDR1 KGHSH and CDR2 LQKENI. V lost 5 bases, J lost 0 bases, and 11 bases lay in between. The length of the CDR3 is 15 residues. In DNA form, the CDR3 reads TGTGCCAGCTCAAAAGACACGTATAGCAATCAGCCCCAGCATTTT. Translating gives CASSKDTYSNQPQHF.

The rearrangement links TRBV19 to TRBJ1-2; D is unclear. Germline CDR1 reads LNHDA; CDR2 reads SQIVND (reference sequence). V was trimmed by 4 bases and J by 2 bases, leaving 8 bases between them. The CDR3 runs 13 residues. CDR3 sequence (DNA): TGTGCCAGTAGTACCCCGGGGAACTATGGCTACACCTTC. Translation gives CASSTPGNYGYTF.

This clone was seen only a few times. The rearrangement uses TRBV19 and TRBJ1-5; D remains unclear. This CDR3 spans 10 amino acids. CDR1 is LNHDA and CDR2 is SQIVND in the germline V gene (reference sequence). V was clipped by 9 bases and J by 5 bases, with 5 bases between them. CDR3 DNA: TGTGCCAGCGGGGATCAGCCCCAGCATTTT. It codes for CASGDQPQHF.

V and J are TRBV21-1 and TRBJ2-7; the listed D gene, TRBD2, was not tested against the DNA. TRBV21-1 is deemed a pseudogene. The CDR3 is 15 amino acids. The CDR3 region is CASSKGSSTRSEQYF. CDR3 in DNA: TGTGCCAGCAGCAAAGGGAGCAGTACGAGGTCCGAGCAGTACTTC.

This clone appeared once. The chain recombines TRBV11-1 with TRBJ1-3, with D hard to call. With 5 bases removed from V and 3 bases from J, the gap between germline ends came to 14 bases. CDR1 is SGHAT, CDR2 FQDESV, per germline (reference sequence). The CDR3 length is 15 residues. CDR3 DNA sequence: TGTGCCAGCAGCCCGCGGGGTGTTGATGGAAACACCATATATTTT. Its translation: CASSPRGVDGNTIYF. Filled out from reference TRBV11-1 and TRBJ1-3, the complete variable domain reads EAEVAQSPRYKITEKSQAVAFWCDPISGHATLYWYRQILGQGPELLVQFQDESVVDDSQLPKDRFSAERLKGVDSTLKIQPAELGDSAMYLCASSPRGVDGNTIYFGEGSWLTVV.

In regard to this clone: No DNA is shown, since the ends of the CDR3 on it are uncertain; the CDR3 is the one TCRdb lists. The chain couples TRBV15 to TRBJ2-4; the table gives TRBD1 as D, unverified against the DNA. 18 amino acids form the CDR3, both terminal residues included. The germline gives CDR1 LNHNV, CDR2 YYDKDF (reference sequence). The CDR3: CVPPAPTVSGDNKNIQYF.

The rearrangement uses TRBV9 and TRBJ2-7; possibly TRBD1 for D (6 bases). The CDR3 has 14 amino acids. Germline-derived CDR1 and CDR2 are SGDLS and YYNGEE. Trimming took 3 bases from V and 5 from J, leaving 15 bases between them. The CDR3 region is CASSGGQTGNEQYF. The CDR3 DNA follows: TGTGCCAGCAGCGGTGGACAGACAGGCAACGAGCAGTACTTC.

The rearrangement uses TRBV28 and TRBJ2-1; the D gene is possibly TRBD2 (5 bases). This CDR3 is built from 13 residues. Germline V gives CDR1 MDHEN, CDR2 SYDVKM. V was cut by 3 bases and J by 6 bases, with 9 bases left in between. The CDR3 region has the DNA TGTGCCAGCAGTTTGGACTTTTCCAATGAGCAGTTCTTC. This encodes CASSLDFSNEQFF.